Shown below are 10 T cell receptor beta chains from a single sample sequenced in a study of blood T cell repertoires in COVID-19. Assay used: immunoSEQ multiplex PCR; TCRdb lists only in-frame clones, some missing. This table has hundreds of thousands of clones, about 90% appearing once. The sequencing sample was made of PBMCs or T cells enriched from blood (not recorded which). The receptor set was obtained from a man over 45 who had been exposed to COVID-19.

The V gene is TRBV2, the J gene TRBJ2-1, with a tentative D call TRBD1 (6 bases). Trimming removed 5 bases at V and 13 bases at J, with 12 bases between. The germline V gene encodes CDR1 SNHLY and CDR2 FYNNEI. The CDR3 extends over 11 amino acids. CDR3 DNA: TGTGCCAGCAGTTACAGGGTTCCCCAGTTCTTC. Translating gives CASSYRVPQFF.

The chain carries TRBV30 and TRBJ2-1; no clear D gene. With 0 bases removed from V and 3 bases from J, the gap between germline ends came to 6 bases. Germline V gives CDR1 GTSNPN, CDR2 SVGIG (reference sequence). The CDR3 sequence is 13 residues long. CDR3 in DNA: TGTGCCTGGAGTGTAACAGTCTACAATGAGCAGTTCTTC. This codes for CAWSVTVYNEQFF.

V usage is TRBV18 and J usage is TRBJ1-1; D may be TRBD1 (6 bases). The germline V and J ends were trimmed by 2 bases and 1 base, with 8 bases remaining between them. The CDR3 is 14 residues long. Germline V gene sequence: CDR1 KGHSH, CDR2 LQKENI. CDR3 protein: CASSPYRENTEAFF. CDR3 coding DNA: TGTGCCAGCTCACCATACAGGGAGAACACTGAAGCTTTCTTT. The full variable domain, rest sourced from reference TRBV18 and TRBJ1-1, is NAGVMQNPRHLVRRRGQEARLRCSPMKGHSHVYWYRQLPEEGLKFMVYLQKENIIDESGMPKERFSAEFPKEGPSILRIQQVVRGDSAAYFCASSPYRENTEAFFGQGTRLTVV.

This clone was picked up one time. This chain joins TRBV9 and TRBJ2-4; 12 bases line up with TRBD1. Germline loops: CDR1 SGDLS, CDR2 YYNGEE. The CDR3 contains 17 residues. Trimming at V came to 3 bases and at J to 5 bases, leaving 9 bases not matched to a gene. The DNA for the CDR3 is TGTGCCAGCAGCGCAGGGACAGGGGGCGTTATCGAAAACATTCAGTACTTC. Translated, it gives CASSAGTGGVIENIQYF.

This clone was seen a single time. This chain joins TRBV11-3 and TRBJ2-1, with 9 bases matching TRBD1. Trimming cost V 5 bases and J 0 bases; bases outside gene matches: 11. Germline lookup yields CDR1 SGHNT and CDR2 YENEEA. The CDR3 has 18 residues. The CDR3 bases are TGTGCCAGCAGCGGGACAGGGAGTCCTTTTAGCTCCTACAATGAGCAGTTCTTC. Protein: CASSGTGSPFSSYNEQFF. The variable domain in full, with the rest retrieved from reference TRBV11-3 and TRBJ2-1, is EAGVVQSPRYKIIEKKQPVAFWCNPISGHNTLYWYLQNLGQGPELLIRYENEEAVDDSQLPKDRFSAERLKGVDSTLKIQPAELGDSAVYLCASSGTGSPFSSYNEQFFGPGTRLTVL.

This chain connects TRBV28 to TRBJ2-3; the D gene is possibly TRBD2 (5 bases). This CDR3 has 14 residues. The V and J ends lost 2 bases and 3 bases respectively, with 9 bases between them. Per the germline V gene, CDR1 is MDHEN and CDR2 is SYDVKM. CDR3 coding DNA: TGTGCCAGCAGTTTAGCTAGCCCTACAGATACGCAGTATTTT. Encoded protein: CASSLASPTDTQYF.

V usage is TRBV28 and J usage is TRBJ1-5; perhaps TRBD1 as D (6 bases). Germline V gives CDR1 MDHEN, CDR2 SYDVKM. CDR3 size: 15 residues. Trimming pared 4 bases from V and 2 bases from J, leaving 12 bases between. CDR3 residues: CASSSTGYGNQPQHF. CDR3 nucleotides: TGTGCCAGCAGTTCAACAGGGTACGGCAATCAGCCCCAGCATTTT.

The V and J genes are TRBV18 and TRBJ2-7; maybe TRBD1 (6 bases). CDR1 is KGHSH, CDR2 LQKENI, per germline. This CDR3 is built from 14 residues. The ends were cut back, 4 bases at V and 4 bases at J, with 14 bases in the middle. CDR3 loop: CASSRAGTLYEQYF. In DNA form, the CDR3 reads TGTGCCAGCTCACGTGCCGGGACACTTTACGAGCAGTACTTC.

The rearrangement joins TRBV5-1 to TRBJ2-1; 10 bases are shared with TRBD2. After removal of 2 bases from V and 7 bases from J, the junction contained 9 bases not matched to a gene. In germline, CDR1 is SGHRS, CDR2 YFSETQ. This CDR3 is 16 amino acids long. CDR3: CASSFKIAGGDNEQFF. The CDR3 DNA sequence: TGCGCCAGCAGCTTTAAGATAGCGGGGGGCGATAATGAGCAGTTCTTC.

This chain joins TRBV6-2 or TRBV6-3 and TRBJ1-2; D uncertain. The CDR3 has 12 residues. CDR1 and CDR2 from the germline V gene are MNHEY and SVGEGT. V dropped 4 bases and J dropped 10 bases, with 13 bases sitting between them. CDR3 protein: CASSSLQANYTF. The CDR3 DNA reads as TGTGCCAGCAGTTCCCTTCAGGCCAACTACACCTTC.